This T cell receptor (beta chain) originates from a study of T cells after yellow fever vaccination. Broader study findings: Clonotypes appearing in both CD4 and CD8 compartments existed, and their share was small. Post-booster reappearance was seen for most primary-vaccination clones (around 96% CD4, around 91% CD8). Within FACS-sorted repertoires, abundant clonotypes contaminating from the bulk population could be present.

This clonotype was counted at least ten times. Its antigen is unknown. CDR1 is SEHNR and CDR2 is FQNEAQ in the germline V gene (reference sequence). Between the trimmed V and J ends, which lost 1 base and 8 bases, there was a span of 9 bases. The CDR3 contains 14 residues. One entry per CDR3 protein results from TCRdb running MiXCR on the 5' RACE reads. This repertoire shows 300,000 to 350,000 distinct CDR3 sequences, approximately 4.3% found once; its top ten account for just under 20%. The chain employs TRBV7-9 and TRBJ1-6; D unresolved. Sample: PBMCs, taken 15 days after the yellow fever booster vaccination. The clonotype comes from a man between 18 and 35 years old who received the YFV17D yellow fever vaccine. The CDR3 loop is CASSLERSDSPLHF. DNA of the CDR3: TGTGCCAGCAGCTTAGAAAGGTCGGATTCACCCCTCCACTTT.